These 30 T cell receptor beta chains were all obtained from the same sample, sequenced in a study of blood T cell repertoires in COVID-19. The protocol was immunoSEQ multiplex PCR, while the TCRdb copy is restricted to in-frame clones and leaves out a portion. The profile shows around 260,000 clones, around four fifths of them singletons. The sample consisted of peripheral blood. These receptors originate from a man between 60 and 75 years old with acute or convalescent COVID-19.

CDR3 DNA: TGTGCCAGCAGCTTATGGGACGCTGGACAGGGGGCGGAGTATGAGCAGTTCTTC. It encodes CASSLWDAGQGAEYEQFF. The rearrangement joins TRBV11-2 to TRBJ2-1, with 11 positions matching TRBD1. Germline lookup yields CDR1 SGHAT and CDR2 FQNNGV. The junction had 14 bases not matched to a gene; V was cut back by 2 bases and J by 8 bases. The CDR3 runs 18 residues.

The sample holds one count of this clone. The chain recombines TRBV7-9 with TRBJ2-5; 14 bases align to TRBD2. The CDR3 loop spans 19 amino acids. V gave up 7 bases and J gave up 5 bases; unmatched junction bases: 18. CDR1 is SEHNR, CDR2 FQNEAQ, per germline (reference sequence). CDR3 loop: CASTNPLGTSGSSRETQYF. In DNA, the CDR3 is TGTGCCAGCACCAACCCGCTCGGGACTAGCGGGAGTAGTCGGGAGACCCAGTACTTC.

This clone was recorded a few times. The chain uses TRBV12-3 or TRBV12-4 and TRBJ1-1; tentatively, D is TRBD1 (5 bases). Between the trimmed V and J ends, which lost 6 bases and 10 bases, there was a span of 15 bases. This CDR3 region has 12 residues. The CDR3 spells CASSWGSGVAFF. CDR3 DNA: TGTGCCAGCAGCTGGGGGTCGGGGGTAGCTTTCTTT.

The rearrangement joins TRBV6-5 to TRBJ2-5, with 9 bases aligning to TRBD2. The CDR3 is made up of 15 amino acids. V trimming: 7 bases; J trimming: 0 bases; junction bases outside the gene matches: 6. Looked up from germline, CDR1 is MNHEY and CDR2 is SVGAGI. This chain's CDR3 is CASMLAGTYQETQYF. The CDR3 region has the DNA TGTGCCAGCATGCTAGCGGGGACGTACCAAGAGACCCAGTACTTC.

The CDR3 sequence: CASSLGQGGTEAFF. The CDR3 coding sequence is TGCGCCAGCAGCTTGGGCCAGGGAGGGACTGAAGCTTTCTTT. The chain has TRBV5-1 and TRBJ1-1, with D tentatively TRBD1 (5 bases). Between the trimmed V and J ends, which lost 0 bases and 5 bases, there was a span of 11 bases. The length of the CDR3 is 14 residues. Germline CDR1 and CDR2: SGHRS and YFSETQ.

This clone occurred many times. The J gene is TRBJ2-3, the V gene TRBV6-4; 12 positions agree with TRBD2. The CDR3 runs 16 residues. Trimming at V came to 2 bases and at J to 0 bases, leaving 0 bases not matched to a gene. Germline CDR1 reads MRHNA; CDR2 reads SNTAGT. As DNA, the CDR3 is TGTGCCAGCAGTGACCTAGCGGGGGGGAGCACAGATACGCAGTATTTT. It codes for CASSDLAGGSTDTQYF.

As to this clone: Other DNA sequences in the same sample also yield this CDR3. The rearrangement links TRBV3-1 (or the pseudogene TRBV3-2) to TRBJ2-5; 8 bases fit TRBD2. Looked up from germline, CDR1 is LGHDT and CDR2 is YNNKEL (reference sequence). The CDR3 covers 16 residues. Trimming cost V 4 bases and J 2 bases; bases outside gene matches: 9. DNA of the CDR3: TGTGCCAGCAGCCTACTTCCGGGGGGGGCACAAGAGACCCAGTACTTC. Translated: CASSLLPGGAQETQYF.

The chain combines TRBV27 with TRBJ1-2, with 9 nucleotides matching TRBD1. The CDR3 is 14 residues long. With 5 bases clipped from V and 6 bases from J, the junction kept 7 bases outside the gene matches. The germline CDR1 and CDR2 sequences are MNHEY and SMNVEV (reference sequence). The CDR3 DNA is TGTGCCAGCAGTCTACAGGGGGCGCGGAATGGCTACACCTTC. Encoded protein: CASSLQGARNGYTF.

The count of this clone is one. V and J are TRBV5-6 and TRBJ1-4; TRBD1 might be the D (5 bases). The V gene's germline CDR1 is SGHDT and CDR2 YYEEEE. The CDR3 spans 14 residues. Trimming left V 4 bases short and J 5 bases short, with 12 bases between. The CDR3 region is CASSLRVPNEKLFF. CDR3 coding DNA: TGTGCCAGCAGCCTCAGGGTACCCAATGAAAAACTGTTTTTT. Full variable domain (outside the CDR3, taken from reference TRBV5-6 and TRBJ1-4): DAGVTQSPTHLIKTRGQQVTLRCSPKSGHDTVSWYQQALGQGPQFIFQYYEEEERQRGNFPDRFSGHQFPNYSSELNVNALLLGDSALYLCASSLRVPNEKLFFGSGTQLSVL.

V usage is TRBV4-1 and J usage is TRBJ1-1; D ambiguous. Trimming left V 0 bases short and J 1 base short, with 9 bases between. The CDR3 totals 15 residues. CDR1 is MGHRA, CDR2 YSYEKL, per germline. CDR3 in amino acids: CASSQDPRSNTEAFF. The CDR3 DNA reads as TGCGCCAGCAGCCAAGATCCCAGGTCGAACACTGAAGCTTTCTTT.

V and J are TRBV6-1 and TRBJ2-4, with 11 positions matching TRBD2. CDR3 length: 17 amino acids. Germline CDR1 and CDR2: MNHNS and SASEGT. V was clipped by 3 bases and J by 1 base; unmatched bases: 5. The CDR3, as DNA: TGTGCCAGCAGTGAGGGGACTAGCGGTACCGCCAAAAACATTCAGTACTTC. The encoded protein is CASSEGTSGTAKNIQYF.

The chain links TRBV5-5 to TRBJ2-5; D not resolved. Trimming took off 8 bases at V and 2 bases at J, with 4 bases between the two ends. Germline V gives CDR1 SGHKS, CDR2 YYEKEE (reference sequence). The CDR3 runs 10 residues. The CDR3 here is CARSQETQYF. The DNA of the CDR3 is TGTGCCAGGTCACAAGAGACCCAGTACTTC.

CDR3 DNA: TGTGCCAGCAGCCCCCTGGGAGCGACTACCTACGAGCAGTACTTC. This encodes CASSPLGATTYEQYF. The chain employs TRBV4-2 and TRBJ2-7, with D tentatively TRBD2 (5 bases). This CDR3 is built from 15 residues. The germline gives CDR1 LGHNA, CDR2 YNFKEQ. Trimming removed 4 bases at V and 2 bases at J, with 15 bases between.

V gene TRBV5-6 combines with J gene TRBJ2-4, with D perhaps matching TRBD2 (5 bases). The CDR3 runs 16 residues. Trimming cost V 4 bases and J 0 bases, with 14 bases left between them. Germline CDR1 is SGHDT and CDR2 is YYEEEE. In DNA, the CDR3 is TGTGCCAGCAGCCCCCCGGGATCCAAAGCCAAAAACATTCAGTACTTC. Translating it yields CASSPPGSKAKNIQYF.

The chain has TRBV5-1 and TRBJ2-3; possibly TRBD1 for D (6 bases). The CDR3 is 13 residues long. CDR1 SGHRS and CDR2 YFSETQ come from the germline V gene. The V and J ends lost 4 bases and 3 bases respectively, with 9 bases between them. The CDR3 spells CASSSGQTDTQYF. CDR3 in DNA: TGCGCCAGCAGCAGCGGACAGACAGATACGCAGTATTTT. The variable domain in full, with the rest retrieved from reference TRBV5-1 and TRBJ2-3, is KAGVTQTPRYLIKTRGQQVTLSCSPISGHRSVSWYQQTPGQGLQFLFEYFSETQRNKGNFPGRFSGRQFSNSRSEMNVSTLELGDSALYLCASSSGQTDTQYFGPGTRLTVL.

This clone was found a few times. The chain couples TRBV9 to TRBJ1-6; 8 bases map to TRBD1. CDR3 length: 14 residues. Trimming removed 4 bases from V and 6 bases from J; junction bases left unmatched: 3. Per the germline V gene, CDR1 is SGDLS and CDR2 is YYNGEE. The CDR3: CASSLGQANSPLHF. Here the CDR3 DNA reads TGTGCCAGCAGCTTGGGACAGGCTAATTCACCCCTCCACTTT.

This chain connects TRBV4-1 to TRBJ1-5; no clear D gene. The V and J ends lost 3 bases and 6 bases respectively, with 21 bases between them. The CDR3 covers 17 residues. Per germline, CDR1 MGHRA and CDR2 YSYEKL. In DNA, the CDR3 is TGCGCCAGCAGCCACCGAGGGAGGGATCTTAGGGTTCAGCCCCAGCATTTT. This sequence encodes CASSHRGRDLRVQPQHF.

The chain carries TRBV2 and TRBJ1-2, with 9 nucleotides matching TRBD1. The germline V gene has CDR1 SNHLY and CDR2 FYNNEI. This CDR3 spans 14 amino acids. Unmatched junction bases numbered 4, after V lost 6 bases and J lost 2 bases. DNA for the CDR3: TGTGCCAGCAGGGGGACAGGGAACAACTATGGCTACACCTTC. It translates to CASRGTGNNYGYTF.

V usage is TRBV12-1 and J usage is TRBJ1-6; the table's D call, TRBD1, has no DNA check behind it. TRBV12-1 is listed as a pseudogene. The CDR3 is 14 amino acids. CDR3 bases: TGTGCCAGCAGCACCGGGACACCGAATTCACCCCTCCACTTT. Amino acid sequence: CASSTGTPNSPLHF.

V is TRBV7-6 and J is TRBJ2-3; 11 bases are a match to TRBD2. Germline V gives CDR1 SGHVS, CDR2 FNYEAQ. The CDR3 loop spans 16 amino acids. The V segment lost 6 bases and the J segment 2 bases; nucleotides outside the gene matches: 7. The CDR3 sequence: CASSSSGRTDTDTQYF. The CDR3 DNA sequence: TGTGCCAGCAGTTCTAGCGGGAGGACTGACACAGATACGCAGTATTTT.

The J gene is TRBJ2-7, the V gene TRBV7-8, with 9 bases fitting TRBD2. Trimming removed 5 bases from V and 5 bases from J; junction bases left unmatched: 10. CDR1 is SGHVS, CDR2 FQNEAQ, per germline. The CDR3 extends over 15 amino acids. CDR3 sequence reads: CASSEAGTSTHEQYF. CDR3 nucleotides: TGTGCCAGCAGCGAGGCCGGGACTAGCACCCACGAGCAGTACTTC.

The gene calls are TRBV5-5 and TRBJ2-7; D is unresolved. CDR3 length equals 12 residues. V was clipped by 1 base and J by 4 bases, with 6 bases between them. Germline V gene data show CDR1 as SGHKS and CDR2 as YYEKEE (reference sequence). This CDR3 is CASSLSKYEQYF. The CDR3 region has the DNA TGTGCCAGCAGCTTGTCCAAATACGAGCAGTACTTC.

This clone was counted a single time. The chain uses TRBV2 and TRBJ1-1; D remains ambiguous. V gave up 8 bases and J gave up 6 bases, with 13 bases separating them. This CDR3 spans 12 amino acids. CDR1 SNHLY and CDR2 FYNNEI come from the germline V gene. CDR3 DNA: TGTGCCAGCTTTCTTTTCAGTCCTGAAGCTTTCTTT. Residues: CASFLFSPEAFF.

This clone appeared a single time. This chain links TRBV29-1 with TRBJ2-3, with a weak D call TRBD2 (5 bases). Germline values: CDR1 SQVTM, CDR2 ANQGSEA. The CDR3 consists of 12 residues. Trimming left V 7 bases short and J 8 bases short, with 16 bases between. CDR3 residues: CSEQEAFGTQYF. CDR3 DNA: TGCAGCGAGCAGGAGGCTTTTGGTACGCAGTATTTT.

CDR3 in amino acids: CASSLGQGGIDTQYF. The CDR3, as DNA: TGCGCCAGCAGCCTTGGACAGGGAGGAATAGATACGCAGTATTTT. This chain uses TRBV5-1 with TRBJ2-3; 8 nucleotides align to TRBD1. Germline assignment: CDR1 SGHRS and CDR2 YFSETQ. The V gene end was trimmed by 4 bases and the J gene end by 5 bases; junction bases not matched to a gene: 9. CDR3 length: 15 amino acids.

Only one count was recorded for this clone. The chain uses TRBV9 and TRBJ2-3; the D gene is possibly TRBD1 (6 bases). Germline CDR1 SGDLS, CDR2 YYNGEE. Trimming left V 3 bases short and J 4 bases short, with 9 bases between. The CDR3 spans 13 residues. Here the CDR3 reads CASSGGQSDTQYF. In DNA, the CDR3 is TGTGCCAGCAGCGGAGGACAGTCAGATACGCAGTATTTT.

The chain uses TRBV28 and TRBJ1-5; tentative D call: TRBD1 (6 bases). The germline V gene has CDR1 MDHEN and CDR2 SYDVKM. V lost 9 bases and J lost 1, with 16 bases in between. This CDR3 spans 15 amino acids. CDR3 nucleotides: TGTGCCAGTAAAGGGGGAGATTTAAGCAATCAGCCCCAGCATTTT. It yields the protein CASKGGDLSNQPQHF. The entire variable domain, with the rest obtained from reference TRBV28 and TRBJ1-5, is as follows: DVKVTQSSRYLVKRTGEKVFLECVQDMDHENMFWYRQDPGLGLRLIYFSYDVKMKEKGDIPEGYSVSREKKERFSLILESASTNQTSMYLCASKGGDLSNQPQHFGDGTRLSIL.

This clone was seen a few times. The V and J genes are TRBV4-1 and TRBJ2-7, with D maybe TRBD2 (5 bases). The V end lost 0 bases, the J end lost 3 bases, and 15 bases lay between the germline ends. This CDR3 is 16 amino acids long. Germline values: CDR1 MGHRA, CDR2 YSYEKL. DNA for the CDR3: TGCGCCAGCAGCCAAGATCTCCTAGCAGACATCTACGAGCAGTACTTC. Protein: CASSQDLLADIYEQYF.

The chain recombines TRBV12-5 with TRBJ2-2, with D possibly TRBD2 on 7 matching bases. Deletions cut 0 bases from V and 4 bases from J, with 15 bases between. The CDR3 has 17 amino acids. Germline values: CDR1 LGHNT, CDR2 FRNRAP. In DNA, the CDR3 is TGTGCTAGTGGTTTGGTAGGCGCGGGGGCGGGCACCGGGGAGCTGTTTTTT. Residues: CASGLVGAGAGTGELFF.

V and J are TRBV11-3 and TRBJ2-5; unclear D gene. The germline V gene encodes CDR1 SGHNT and CDR2 YENEEA. This CDR3 spans 13 amino acids. V lost 3 bases and J 1 base, leaving 6 bases between the germline ends. CDR3 sequence reads: CASSFGPQETQYF. CDR3 nucleotides: TGTGCCAGCAGCTTCGGTCCCCAAGAGACCCAGTACTTC.